One and the same sample provided the 24 T cell receptor beta chains below, sequenced in a study of T cell repertoires in cytomegalovirus infection. TCRdb itself ran the reads through MiXCR, one entry per CDR3 protein. The sample holds a few hundred thousand distinct CDR3 sequences, around a quarter seen once. The sample was PBMCs. These receptors all stem from a human donor in good health (CMV status not recorded). Some clones in this sample may be carry-over from other donors' samples.

This clonotype was picked up many times. The chain has TRBV7-2 and TRBJ1-4, with D possibly being TRBD1 (6 bases). The germline gives CDR1 SGHTA, CDR2 FQGNSA. The CDR3 covers 16 residues. V was pared by 5 bases and J by 4 bases, with 17 bases between. The CDR3 region is CASSNLHKGVNEKLFF. CDR3 in DNA: TGTGCCAGCAGCAACCTCCACAAGGGGGTTAATGAAAAACTGTTTTTT.

The J gene is TRBJ2-7, the V gene TRBV6-2 or TRBV6-3, with TRBD2 identical over 11 bases. This CDR3 comprises 13 residues. The trim removed 8 bases at V and 7 bases at J, leaving 7 bases unmatched. Germline loops: CDR1 MNHEY, CDR2 SVGEGT. DNA of the CDR3: TGTGCCAGCTCTACTAGCGGGAGTAAAGAGCAGTACGTC. It specifies CASSTSGSKEQYV.

As concerns this clonotype: Being one base from a much bigger clone, this may be a read error. This chain uses TRBV6-2 or TRBV6-3 with TRBJ2-2; D remains unclear. Germline V lookup: CDR1 MNHEY, CDR2 SVGEGT. The CDR3 loop spans 11 amino acids. The CDR3 DNA follows: TGTGCCAGCAGTAACACCCGGGAGCTGTTTTTT. Protein: CASSNTRELFF.

This clonotype was seen a few times. The chain links TRBV6-1 to TRBJ2-4, with D hard to call. The CDR3 runs to 15 residues. Germline-derived CDR1 and CDR2 are MNHNS and SASEGT. V was shortened by 6 bases and J by 0 bases, with 12 bases between the two germline ends. Here the CDR3 reads CASSQLRGAKNIQYF. CDR3 in DNA: TGTGCCAGCAGCCAACTTAGAGGAGCCAAAAACATTCAGTACTTC.

This clonotype appeared a few times. The chain joins TRBV28 to TRBJ1-6, with a tentative D call TRBD1 (6 bases). This CDR3 spans 15 amino acids. CDR1 and CDR2 (germline): MDHEN, SYDVKM. The V and J ends lost 3 bases and 9 bases respectively, with 15 bases between them. The DNA of the CDR3 is TGTGCCAGCAGTTTTGGAGACAGGAATGGTTCACCCCTCCACTTT. Amino acids: CASSFGDRNGSPLHF.

CDR3 bases: TGTGCCAGTAGTATTTTTAGCGGGAGGACGCAGTATTTT. It codes for CASSIFSGRTQYF. The gene calls are TRBV19 and TRBJ2-3; 10 nucleotides agree with TRBD2. Germline V gene data show CDR1 as LNHDA and CDR2 as SQIVND (reference sequence). J was trimmed by 9 bases and V by 3 bases; bases with no gene match: 3. The CDR3 loop spans 13 amino acids.

This chain joins TRBV19 and TRBJ2-5; D remains unclear. The germline V gene encodes CDR1 LNHDA and CDR2 SQIVND (reference sequence). The CDR3 has 13 residues. Trimming removed 7 bases at V and 0 bases at J, with 9 bases between. The DNA for the CDR3 is TGTGCCAGTACGAGCGCTTACCAAGAGACCCAGTACTTC. Its protein is CASTSAYQETQYF.

The chain employs TRBV29-1 and TRBJ1-2; no definite D call. In germline, CDR1 is SQVTM, CDR2 ANQGSEA. There are 11 residues in the CDR3. V was pared by 7 bases and J by 7 bases, with 13 bases between. The DNA of the CDR3 is TGCAGCGCAGCTCTGGAACGTGGCTACACCTTC. Its translation: CSAALERGYTF.

V and J are TRBV6-2 or TRBV6-3 and TRBJ1-5, with D unclear. Trimming took 7 bases from V and 4 from J, leaving 14 bases between them. CDR3 size: 14 residues. CDR1 and CDR2 from the germline V gene are MNHEY and SVGEGT. In DNA, the CDR3 is TGTGCCAGCAAGACCACGACCATGAATCAGCCCCAGCATTTT. Its protein product is CASKTTTMNQPQHF.

This clonotype showed up just a few times. This chain links TRBV10-3 with TRBJ1-1, with D hard to call. CDR1 is ENHRY and CDR2 is SYGVKD in the germline V gene. CDR3 length: 11 residues. V was trimmed by 0 bases and J by 8 bases, leaving 4 bases between them. CDR3 region: CAISESDEAFF. DNA for the CDR3: TGTGCCATCAGTGAGTCAGACGAAGCTTTCTTT.

The rearrangement links TRBV6-2 or TRBV6-3 to TRBJ2-2; D tentatively fits TRBD1 or TRBD2 (5 bases each). The CDR3 sequence is 15 residues long. Deletions cut 2 bases from V and 5 bases from J, with 12 bases between. CDR1 is MNHEY, CDR2 SVGEGT, per germline. The DNA for the CDR3 is TGTGCCAGCAGTTACGATGGGGGTCGGACCGGGGAGCTGTTTTTT. Its protein is CASSYDGGRTGELFF.

The rearrangement links TRBV4-1 to TRBJ2-1; 9 bases fit TRBD1. Trimming cost V 2 bases and J 6 bases; bases outside gene matches: 2. This CDR3 contains 14 residues. The germline V gene has CDR1 MGHRA and CDR2 YSYEKL. CDR3 nucleotide sequence: TGCGCCAGCAGCCAACCGACAGGGGGCAATGAGCAGTTCTTC. Its protein is CASSQPTGGNEQFF.

This clonotype occurred once. One end of the junction does not line up with germline, which may come from a read error. This sequence joins TRBV6-1 and TRBJ1-1, with D unresolved. Germline V gene data show CDR1 as MNHNS and CDR2 as SASEGT. This CDR3 is 15 amino acids long. In nucleotides, the CDR3 is TGTGCCCGCAGTTTAGCCCCCATCGGGAACACTGAAGCTTTCTTT. It encodes CARSLAPIGNTEAFF.

This rearrangement joins TRBV29-1 to TRBJ1-5, with D perhaps TRBD1 (5 bases). CDR1 is SQVTM and CDR2 is ANQGSEA in the germline V gene. This CDR3 is 14 amino acids long. V was shortened by 7 bases and J by 1 base, with 14 bases between the two germline ends. CDR3 in amino acids: CSATPGDSNQPQHF. In nucleotides, the CDR3 is TGCAGCGCCACGCCGGGGGACAGCAATCAGCCCCAGCATTTT. The full variable domain, with the rest looked up from reference TRBV29-1 and TRBJ1-5, is SAVISQKPSRDICQRGTSLTIQCQVDSQVTMMFWYRQQPGQSLTLIATANQGSEATYESGFVIDKFPISRPNLTFSTLTVSNMSPEDSSIYLCSATPGDSNQPQHFGDGTRLSIL.

The table lists this clonotype with a few counts. V usage is TRBV6-2 or TRBV6-3 and J usage is TRBJ2-1, with 12 bases that match TRBD2. Germline CDR1 and CDR2: MNHEY and SVGEGT. The ends lost 2 bases at V and 2 bases at J; junction bases unmatched: 4. The CDR3 has 17 residues. The CDR3 spells CASSYLRTSGAYNEQFF. CDR3 bases: TGTGCCAGCAGTTACCTACGGACTAGCGGGGCCTACAATGAGCAGTTCTTC.

This clonotype came up a few times. The chain combines TRBV7-2 with TRBJ2-7; weak D call: TRBD1 (5 bases). Germline V gene lookup returns CDR1 SGHTA and CDR2 FQGNSA. The CDR3 is 14 amino acids. V dropped 5 bases and J dropped 0 bases, with 11 bases sitting between them. The chain's CDR3 is CASSAQGYSYEQYF. As DNA, the CDR3 is TGTGCCAGCAGCGCCCAGGGCTACTCCTACGAGCAGTACTTC.

This clonotype was detected only a few times. CDR3 in amino acids: CASSFGRPGLAGFYEQYF. In nucleotides, the CDR3 is TGTGCCAGCAGCTTTGGTCGGCCGGGACTAGCGGGATTCTACGAGCAGTACTTC. The chain links TRBV5-4 to TRBJ2-7; 13 bases map to TRBD2. This CDR3 comprises 18 residues. Per the germline V gene, CDR1 is SGHNT and CDR2 is YYREEE (reference sequence). V gave up 2 bases and J gave up 3 bases; unmatched junction bases: 11.

This chain connects TRBV11-2 to TRBJ1-5, with TRBD1 matching over 8 bases. The germline gives CDR1 SGHAT, CDR2 FQNNGV. The CDR3 is made up of 16 amino acids. The junction had 12 bases not matched to a gene; V was cut back by 8 bases and J by 3 bases. The chain's CDR3 is CASSPITGGHNQPQHF. The CDR3 DNA reads TGTGCCAGCTCTCCTATTACAGGGGGTCACAATCAGCCCCAGCATTTT.

The chain employs TRBV7-9 and TRBJ2-2; the D is unclear. V lost 5 bases, J lost 10 bases, and 11 bases lay in between. Germline-derived CDR1 and CDR2 are SEHNR and FQNEAQ (reference sequence). This CDR3 contains 12 residues. The CDR3 sequence: CASSADVVELFF. CDR3 bases: TGTGCCAGCAGCGCCGACGTCGTGGAGCTGTTTTTT.

The chain carries TRBV19 and TRBJ2-1, with 7 bases aligning to TRBD2. The CDR3 extends over 15 amino acids. With V trimmed by 4 bases and J by 2 bases, 5 bases remained unmatched. The germline V gene has CDR1 LNHDA and CDR2 SQIVND (reference sequence). CDR3 nucleotides: TGTGCCAGTAGTAAGGCGGGACTACCCTACAATGAGCAGTTCTTC. Its translation is CASSKAGLPYNEQFF. Full variable domain (outside the CDR3, taken from reference TRBV19 and TRBJ2-1): DGGITQSPKYLFRKEGQNVTLSCEQNLNHDAMYWYRQDPGQGLRLIYYSQIVNDFQKGDIAEGYSVSREKKESFPLTVTSAQKNPTAFYLCASSKAGLPYNEQFFGPGTRLTVL.

V is TRBV28 and J is TRBJ1-5; D unclear. Germline CDR1 and CDR2: MDHEN and SYDVKM. This CDR3 comprises 14 residues. V was trimmed by 7 bases and J by 5 bases, leaving 15 bases between them. CDR3 loop: CASTKGTDYQPQHF. The CDR3 region has the DNA TGTGCCAGCACCAAAGGTACCGACTATCAGCCCCAGCATTTT.

This sequence joins TRBV6-2 or TRBV6-3 and TRBJ2-7, with D perhaps matching TRBD1 (6 bases). Germline V CDR1 and CDR2: MNHEY, SVGEGT. Trimming cost V 0 bases and J 6 bases, with 15 bases left between them. This CDR3 region has 15 residues. The CDR3 here is CASSYSRGSGGEQYV. For the CDR3, the DNA is TGTGCCAGCAGTTACTCTAGGGGGAGTGGTGGCGAGCAGTACGTC.

The chain carries TRBV20-1 and TRBJ1-5; TRBD1 matches 10 bases. Germline CDR1 DFQATT, CDR2 SNEGSKA (reference sequence). V trimming: 4 bases; J trimming: 6 bases; junction bases outside the gene matches: 9. CDR3 length: 15 residues. This CDR3 is CSATAGTGESQPQHF. CDR3 sequence (DNA): TGCAGTGCTACCGCCGGGACAGGGGAAAGTCAGCCCCAGCATTTT.

In this sample, this clonotype turned up a few times. The chain carries TRBV20-1 and TRBJ2-7; TRBD2 agrees at 8 bases. Germline V gene sequence: CDR1 DFQATT, CDR2 SNEGSKA (reference sequence). V lost 7 bases to trimming and J lost 1 base; unmatched junction nucleotides: 12. The CDR3 runs to 15 residues. The CDR3 protein is CSVPAGVAGSYEQYF. CDR3 coding DNA: TGCAGTGTTCCCGCGGGGGTAGCGGGATCCTACGAGCAGTACTTC.